These T cell receptor beta chains were read from a single sample in a study of technical replicates of blood from several donors. The data were produced by immunoSEQ multiplex PCR, yet TCRdb's version contains in-frame clones alone and is incomplete. The profile shows around 76,000 clones, roughly nine tenths of them singletons. The specimen sequenced was T cells isolated from PBMCs. The receptor set was obtained from a human donor in good health. Both conserved end residues are part of each CDR3. Fields, in order: D gene, clone size, CDR3 length, J gene, V gene, CDR3 protein, CDR3 DNA. A D gene is named only where the DNA matches it firmly. Size values are once, few and many counts, or a class for expanded clones, and some rows have none.

.,.,16,TRBJ2-3,TRBV7-8,CASSSWGSGSTDTQYF,TGTGCCAGCAGCTCCTGGGGTAGCGGCAGCACAGATACGCAGTATTTT
.,.,19,TRBJ1-3,TRBV6-4,CASSAQRSGQGLSGNTIYF,TGTGCCAGCAGTGCCCAACGTTCTGGGCAGGGGCTGTCTGGAAACACCATATATTTT
TRBD1,.,15,TRBJ1-5,TRBV9,CASSLGDSTNQPQHF,TGTGCCAGCAGCCTTGGGGACAGCACAAATCAGCCCCAGCATTTT
TRBD2,.,15,TRBJ2-7,TRBV25-1,CASSESLMGGYEQYF,TGTGCCAGCAGTGAATCCCTCATGGGGGGGTACGAGCAGTACTTC
TRBD1,.,15,TRBJ2-2,TRBV7-7,CASSWGQGANGELFF,TGTGCTAGCAGCTGGGGACAGGGGGCTAACGGGGAGCTGTTTTTT
TRBD1,once,13,TRBJ2-1,TRBV5-1,CASSRQGAREQFF,TGCGCCAGCAGTAGACAGGGGGCTAGAGAGCAGTTCTTC
.,.,12,TRBJ1-5,TRBV2,CASMEVGQPQHF,TGTGCCAGCATGGAGGTGGGGCAGCCCCAGCATTTT
TRBD2,.,16,TRBJ2-1,TRBV28,CASRGLAGGPDNEQFF,TGTGCCAGCAGGGGGCTAGCGGGAGGGCCCGACAATGAGCAGTTCTTC
.,.,14,TRBJ2-5,TRBV5-1,CASSASRGQETQYF,TGCGCCAGCAGCGCAAGCAGGGGCCAAGAGACCCAGTACTTC
.,.,16,TRBJ1-3,TRBV7-6,CASSLVDSISGNTIYF,TGTGCCAGCAGCTTAGTCGACAGCATCTCTGGAAACACCATATATTTT
.,.,14,TRBJ2-3,TRBV13,CASRGRGGLDTQYF,TGTGCCAGCCGGGGGCGCGGGGGACTAGATACGCAGTATTTT